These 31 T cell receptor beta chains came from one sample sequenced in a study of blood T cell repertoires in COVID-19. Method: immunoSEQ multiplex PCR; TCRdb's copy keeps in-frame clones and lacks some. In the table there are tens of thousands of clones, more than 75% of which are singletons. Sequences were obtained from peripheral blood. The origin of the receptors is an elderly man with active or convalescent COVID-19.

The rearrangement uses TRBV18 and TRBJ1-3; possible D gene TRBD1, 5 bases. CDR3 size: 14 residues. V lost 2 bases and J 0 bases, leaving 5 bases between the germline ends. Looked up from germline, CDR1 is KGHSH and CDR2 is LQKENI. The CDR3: CASSPGASGNTIYF. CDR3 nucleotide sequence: TGTGCCAGCTCACCAGGGGCCTCTGGAAACACCATATATTTT.

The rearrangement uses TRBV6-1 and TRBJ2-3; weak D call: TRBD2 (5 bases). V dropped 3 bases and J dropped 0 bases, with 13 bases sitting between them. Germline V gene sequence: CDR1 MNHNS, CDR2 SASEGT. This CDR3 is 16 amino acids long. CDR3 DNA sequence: TGTGCCAGCAGTGATTTTGGAGGCGCTAGCACAGATACGCAGTATTTT. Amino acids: CASSDFGGASTDTQYF.

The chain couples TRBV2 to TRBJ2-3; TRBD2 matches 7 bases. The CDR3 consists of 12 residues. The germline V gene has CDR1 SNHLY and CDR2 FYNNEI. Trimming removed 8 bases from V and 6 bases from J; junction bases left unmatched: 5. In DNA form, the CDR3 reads TGTGCCAGCGGACTAGGCGCCGATACGCAGTATTTT. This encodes CASGLGADTQYF.

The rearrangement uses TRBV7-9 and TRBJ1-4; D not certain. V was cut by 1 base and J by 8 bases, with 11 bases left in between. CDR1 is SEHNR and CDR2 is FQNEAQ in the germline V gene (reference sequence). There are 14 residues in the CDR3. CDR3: CASSLEPIQEKLFF. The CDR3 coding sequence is TGTGCCAGCAGCTTAGAACCGATACAGGAAAAACTGTTTTTT.

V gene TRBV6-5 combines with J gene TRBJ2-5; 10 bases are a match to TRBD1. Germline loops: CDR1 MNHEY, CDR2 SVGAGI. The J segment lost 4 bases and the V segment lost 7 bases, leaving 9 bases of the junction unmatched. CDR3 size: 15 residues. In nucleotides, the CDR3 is TGTGCCAGCATAATGGACAGGGGGAGGTCAGAGACCCAGTACTTC. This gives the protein CASIMDRGRSETQYF.

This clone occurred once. CDR3 bases: TGCGCCAGCAGCTTGGGAGGCACCCGCAATGAGCAGTTCTTC. Residues: CASSLGGTRNEQFF. The chain combines TRBV5-1 with TRBJ2-1; D is ambiguous. Germline V CDR1 and CDR2: SGHRS, YFSETQ. The length of the CDR3 is 14 residues. Trimming removed 0 bases at V and 6 bases at J, with 10 bases between.

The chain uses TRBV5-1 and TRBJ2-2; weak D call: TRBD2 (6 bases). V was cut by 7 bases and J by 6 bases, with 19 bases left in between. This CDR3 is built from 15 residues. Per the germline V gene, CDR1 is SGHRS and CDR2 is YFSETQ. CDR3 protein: CASCRDSLQAGELFF. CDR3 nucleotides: TGCGCCAGCTGTAGGGACTCTCTGCAGGCCGGGGAGCTGTTTTTT.

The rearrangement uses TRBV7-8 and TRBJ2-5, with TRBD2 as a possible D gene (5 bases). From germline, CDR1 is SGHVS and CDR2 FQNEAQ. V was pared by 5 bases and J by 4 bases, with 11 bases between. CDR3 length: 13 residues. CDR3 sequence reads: CASSKALGETQYF. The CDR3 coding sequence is TGTGCCAGCAGCAAGGCACTAGGAGAGACCCAGTACTTC.

The CDR3 nucleotides read TGTGCCAGCAGCTCCAGGGGACATTACGAGCAGTACGTC. The encoded protein is CASSSRGHYEQYV. This chain links TRBV5-6 with TRBJ2-7, with a weak D call TRBD1 (6 bases). Trimming shortened V by 3 bases and J by 4 bases, and 11 bases separated the two germline ends. This CDR3 contains 13 residues. CDR1 SGHDT and CDR2 YYEEEE come from the germline V gene.

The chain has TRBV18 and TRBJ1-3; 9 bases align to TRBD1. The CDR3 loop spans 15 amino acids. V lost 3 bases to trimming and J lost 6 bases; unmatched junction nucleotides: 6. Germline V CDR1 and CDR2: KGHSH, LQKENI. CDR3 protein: CASSPSGTGLNTIYF. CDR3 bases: TGTGCCAGCTCACCGTCAGGGACAGGGTTAAACACCATATATTTT.

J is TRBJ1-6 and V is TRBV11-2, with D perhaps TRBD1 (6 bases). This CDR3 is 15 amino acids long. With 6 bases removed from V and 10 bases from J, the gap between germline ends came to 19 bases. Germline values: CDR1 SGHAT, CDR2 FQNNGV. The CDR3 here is CASRKQGTEGSPLHF. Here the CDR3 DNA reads TGTGCCAGCAGAAAACAGGGCACTGAAGGATCACCCCTCCACTTT.

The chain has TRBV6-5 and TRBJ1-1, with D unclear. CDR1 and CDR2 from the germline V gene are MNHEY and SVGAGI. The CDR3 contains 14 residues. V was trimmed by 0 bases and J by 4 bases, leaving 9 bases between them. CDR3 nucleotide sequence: TGTGCCAGCAGTTACTCGAGGGAAGGCACTGAAGCTTTCTTT. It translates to CASSYSREGTEAFF.

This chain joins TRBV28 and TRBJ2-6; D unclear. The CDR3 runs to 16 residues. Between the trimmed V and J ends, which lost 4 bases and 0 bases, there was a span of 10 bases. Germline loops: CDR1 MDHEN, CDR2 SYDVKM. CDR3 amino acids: CASSSFQASGANVLTF. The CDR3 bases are TGTGCCAGCAGTTCCTTTCAGGCCTCTGGGGCCAACGTCCTGACTTTC.

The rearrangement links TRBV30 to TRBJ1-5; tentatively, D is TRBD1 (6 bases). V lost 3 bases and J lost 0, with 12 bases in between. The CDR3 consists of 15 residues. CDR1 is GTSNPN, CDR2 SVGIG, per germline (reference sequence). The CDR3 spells CAWSETGGSNQPQHF. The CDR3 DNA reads TGTGCCTGGAGCGAGACAGGAGGTAGCAATCAGCCCCAGCATTTT.

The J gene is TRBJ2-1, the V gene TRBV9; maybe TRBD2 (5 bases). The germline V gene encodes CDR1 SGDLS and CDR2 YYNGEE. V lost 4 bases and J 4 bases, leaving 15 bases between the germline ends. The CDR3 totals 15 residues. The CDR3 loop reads CASSPGTGGYNEQFF. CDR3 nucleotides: TGTGCCAGCAGCCCGGGAACCGGCGGATACAATGAGCAGTTCTTC.

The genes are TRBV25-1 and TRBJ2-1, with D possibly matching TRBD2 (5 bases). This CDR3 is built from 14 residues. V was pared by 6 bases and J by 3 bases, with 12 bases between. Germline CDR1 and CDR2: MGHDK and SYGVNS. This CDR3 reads CASRRTGNYNEQFF. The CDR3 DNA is TGTGCCAGCAGAAGGACGGGGAACTACAATGAGCAGTTCTTC.

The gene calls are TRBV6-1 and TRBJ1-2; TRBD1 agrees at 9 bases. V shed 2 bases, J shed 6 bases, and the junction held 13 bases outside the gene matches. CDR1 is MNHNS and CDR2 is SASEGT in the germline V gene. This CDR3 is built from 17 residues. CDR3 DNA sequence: TGTGCCAGCAGTGAACTCGGGACAGGGCGAATCTCGGATGGCTACACCTTC. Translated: CASSELGTGRISDGYTF.

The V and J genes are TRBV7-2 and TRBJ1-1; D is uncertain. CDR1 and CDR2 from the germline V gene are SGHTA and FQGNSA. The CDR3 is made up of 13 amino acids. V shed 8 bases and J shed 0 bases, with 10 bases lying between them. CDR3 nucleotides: TGTGCCAGCTCAGGACTTTTGAACACTGAAGCTTTCTTT. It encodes CASSGLLNTEAFF.

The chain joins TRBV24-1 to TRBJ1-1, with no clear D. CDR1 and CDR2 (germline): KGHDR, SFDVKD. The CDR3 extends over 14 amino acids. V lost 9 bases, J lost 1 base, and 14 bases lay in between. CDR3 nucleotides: TGTGCCACCCGGGCCGGGAGCACGAACACTGAAGCTTTCTTT. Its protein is CATRAGSTNTEAFF.

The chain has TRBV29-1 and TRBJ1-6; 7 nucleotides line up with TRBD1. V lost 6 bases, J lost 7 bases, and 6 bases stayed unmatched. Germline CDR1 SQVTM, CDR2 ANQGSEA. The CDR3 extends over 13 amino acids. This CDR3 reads CSVSDRVNSPLHF. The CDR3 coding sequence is TGCAGCGTCTCCGACAGGGTGAATTCACCCCTCCACTTT. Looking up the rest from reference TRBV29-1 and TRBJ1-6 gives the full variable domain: SAVISQKPSRDICQRGTSLTIQCQVDSQVTMMFWYRQQPGQSLTLIATANQGSEATYESGFVIDKFPISRPNLTFSTLTVSNMSPEDSSIYLCSVSDRVNSPLHFGNGTRLTVT.

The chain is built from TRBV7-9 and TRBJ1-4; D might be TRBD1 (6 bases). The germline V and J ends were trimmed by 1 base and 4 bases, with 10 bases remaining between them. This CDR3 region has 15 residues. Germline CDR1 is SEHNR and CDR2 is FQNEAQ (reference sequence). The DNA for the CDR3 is TGTGCCAGCAGCTTAGGAGGACAGAATAATGAAAAACTGTTTTTT. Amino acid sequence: CASSLGGQNNEKLFF.

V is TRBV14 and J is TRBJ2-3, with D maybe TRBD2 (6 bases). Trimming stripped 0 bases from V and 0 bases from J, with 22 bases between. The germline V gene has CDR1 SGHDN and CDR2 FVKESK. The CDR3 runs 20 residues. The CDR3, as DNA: TGTGCCAGCAGCCAAGATCAACTTAGATCGGGAGCAACTAGCACAGATACGCAGTATTTT. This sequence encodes CASSQDQLRSGATSTDTQYF.

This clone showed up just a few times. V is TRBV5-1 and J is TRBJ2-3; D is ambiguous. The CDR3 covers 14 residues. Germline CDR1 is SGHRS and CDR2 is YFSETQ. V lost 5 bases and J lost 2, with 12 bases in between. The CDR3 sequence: CASSPLTHTDTQYF. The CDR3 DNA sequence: TGCGCCAGCAGTCCACTAACCCACACAGATACGCAGTATTTT.

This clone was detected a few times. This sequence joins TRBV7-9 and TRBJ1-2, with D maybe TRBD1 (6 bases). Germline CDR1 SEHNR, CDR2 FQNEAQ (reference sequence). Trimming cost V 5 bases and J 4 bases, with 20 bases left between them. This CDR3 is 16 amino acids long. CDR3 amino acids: CASSPEGTKALYGYTF. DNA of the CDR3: TGTGCCAGCAGCCCAGAGGGGACAAAGGCCCTCTATGGCTACACCTTC.

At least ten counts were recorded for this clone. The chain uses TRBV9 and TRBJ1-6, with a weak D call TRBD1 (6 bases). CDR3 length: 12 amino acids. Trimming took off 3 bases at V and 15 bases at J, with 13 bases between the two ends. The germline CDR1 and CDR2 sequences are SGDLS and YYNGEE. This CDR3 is CASSAQGSLLHF. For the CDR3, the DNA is TGTGCCAGCAGCGCACAGGGTAGCCTCCTCCACTTT.

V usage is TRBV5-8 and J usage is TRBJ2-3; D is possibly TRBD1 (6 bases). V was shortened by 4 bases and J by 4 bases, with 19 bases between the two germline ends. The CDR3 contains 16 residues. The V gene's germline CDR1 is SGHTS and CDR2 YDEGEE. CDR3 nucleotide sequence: TGTGCCAGCAGCCCAAGCCGGGACACCTGGCCAGATACGCAGTATTTT. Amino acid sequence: CASSPSRDTWPDTQYF.

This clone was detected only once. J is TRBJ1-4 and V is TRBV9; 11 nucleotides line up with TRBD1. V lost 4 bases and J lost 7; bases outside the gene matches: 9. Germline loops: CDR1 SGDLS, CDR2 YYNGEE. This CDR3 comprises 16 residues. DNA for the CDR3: TGTGCCAGCAGCAAGCGGACAGGGGGCAACGGTGAAAAACTGTTTTTT. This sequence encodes CASSKRTGGNGEKLFF.

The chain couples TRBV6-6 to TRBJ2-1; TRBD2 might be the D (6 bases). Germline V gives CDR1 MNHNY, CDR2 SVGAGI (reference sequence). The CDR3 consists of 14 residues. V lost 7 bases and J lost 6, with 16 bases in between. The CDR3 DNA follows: TGTGCCAGCAAGCCCGGGACTGATGGCAATGAGCAGTTCTTC. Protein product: CASKPGTDGNEQFF.

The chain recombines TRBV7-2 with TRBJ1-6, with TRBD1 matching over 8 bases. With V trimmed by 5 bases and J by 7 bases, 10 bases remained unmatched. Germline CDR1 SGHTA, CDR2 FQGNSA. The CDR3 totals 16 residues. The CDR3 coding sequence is TGTGCCAGCAGCGCCCGACAGGGGAGTGGCAATTCACCCCTCCACTTT. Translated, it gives CASSARQGSGNSPLHF.

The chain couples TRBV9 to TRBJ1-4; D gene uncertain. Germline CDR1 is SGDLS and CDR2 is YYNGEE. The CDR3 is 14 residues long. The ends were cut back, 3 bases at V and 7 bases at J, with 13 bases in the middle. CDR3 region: CASSAGGLGEKLFF. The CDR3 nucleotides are TGTGCCAGCAGCGCGGGAGGTTTAGGTGAAAAACTGTTTTTT. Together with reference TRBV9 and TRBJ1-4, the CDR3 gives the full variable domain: DSGVTQTPKHLITATGQRVTLRCSPRSGDLSVYWYQQSLDQGLQFLIQYYNGEERAKGNILERFSAQQFPDLHSELNLSSLELGDSALYFCASSAGGLGEKLFFGSGTQLSVL.

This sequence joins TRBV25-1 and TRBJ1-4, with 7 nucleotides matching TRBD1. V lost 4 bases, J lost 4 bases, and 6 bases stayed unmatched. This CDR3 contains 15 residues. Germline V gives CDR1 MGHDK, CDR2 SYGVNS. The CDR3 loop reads CASSGPGQLNEKLFF. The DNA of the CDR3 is TGTGCCAGCAGTGGTCCGGGACAGCTTAATGAAAAACTGTTTTTT. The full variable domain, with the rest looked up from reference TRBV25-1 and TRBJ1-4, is EADIYQTPRYLVIGTGKKITLECSQTMGHDKMYWYQQDPGMELHLIHYSYGVNSTEKGDLSSESTVSRIRTEHFPLTLESARPSHTSQYLCASSGPGQLNEKLFFGSGTQLSVL.